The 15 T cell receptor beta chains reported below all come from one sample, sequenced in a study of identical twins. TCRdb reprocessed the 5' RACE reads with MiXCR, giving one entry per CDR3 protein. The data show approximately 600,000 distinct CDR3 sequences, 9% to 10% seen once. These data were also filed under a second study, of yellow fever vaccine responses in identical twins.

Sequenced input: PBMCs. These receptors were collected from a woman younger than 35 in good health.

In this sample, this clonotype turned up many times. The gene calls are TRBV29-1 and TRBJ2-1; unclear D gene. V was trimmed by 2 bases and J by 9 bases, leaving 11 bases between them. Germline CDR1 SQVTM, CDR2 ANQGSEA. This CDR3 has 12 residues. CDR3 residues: CSVERMGGEQFF. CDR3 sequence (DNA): TGCAGCGTTGAACGAATGGGCGGTGAGCAGTTCTTC.

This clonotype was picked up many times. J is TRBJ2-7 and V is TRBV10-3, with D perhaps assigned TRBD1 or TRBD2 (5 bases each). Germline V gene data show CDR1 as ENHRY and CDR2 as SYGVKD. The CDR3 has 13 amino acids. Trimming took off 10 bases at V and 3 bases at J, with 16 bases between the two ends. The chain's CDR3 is CANRPGPNYEQYF. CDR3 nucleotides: TGTGCCAACCGACCGGGACCTAACTACGAGCAGTACTTC.

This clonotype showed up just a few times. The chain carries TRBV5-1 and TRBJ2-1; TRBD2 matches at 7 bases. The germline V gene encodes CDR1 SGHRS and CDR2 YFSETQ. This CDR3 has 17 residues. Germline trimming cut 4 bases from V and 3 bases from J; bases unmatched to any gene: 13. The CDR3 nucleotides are TGCGCCAGCAGCCCGGTGGGGCCCGGGGACTACTACAATGAGCAGTTCTTC. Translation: CASSPVGPGDYYNEQFF. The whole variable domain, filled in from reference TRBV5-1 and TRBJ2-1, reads KAGVTQTPRYLIKTRGQQVTLSCSPISGHRSVSWYQQTPGQGLQFLFEYFSETQRNKGNFPGRFSGRQFSNSRSEMNVSTLELGDSALYLCASSPVGPGDYYNEQFFGPGTRLTVL.

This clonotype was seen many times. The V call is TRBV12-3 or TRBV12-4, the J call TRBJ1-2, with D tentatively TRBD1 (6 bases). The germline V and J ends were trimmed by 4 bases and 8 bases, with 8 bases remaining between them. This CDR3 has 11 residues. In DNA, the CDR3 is TGTGCCAGCAGTTGGACAGCAGGCTACACCTTC. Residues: CASSWTAGYTF.

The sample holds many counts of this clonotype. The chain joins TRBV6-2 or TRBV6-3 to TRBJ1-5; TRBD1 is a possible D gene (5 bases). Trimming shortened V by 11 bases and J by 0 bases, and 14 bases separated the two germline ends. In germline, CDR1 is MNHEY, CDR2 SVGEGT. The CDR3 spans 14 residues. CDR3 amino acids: CAASAGDSNQPQHF. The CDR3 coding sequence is TGTGCCGCCTCCGCGGGGGATAGCAATCAGCCCCAGCATTTT.

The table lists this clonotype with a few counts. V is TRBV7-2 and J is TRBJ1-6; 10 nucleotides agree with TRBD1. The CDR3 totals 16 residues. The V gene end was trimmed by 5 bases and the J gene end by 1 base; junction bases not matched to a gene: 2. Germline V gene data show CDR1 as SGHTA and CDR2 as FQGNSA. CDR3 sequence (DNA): TGTGCCAGCAGCAAGGGACAGGGGTCCTATAATTCACCCCTCCACTTT. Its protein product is CASSKGQGSYNSPLHF.

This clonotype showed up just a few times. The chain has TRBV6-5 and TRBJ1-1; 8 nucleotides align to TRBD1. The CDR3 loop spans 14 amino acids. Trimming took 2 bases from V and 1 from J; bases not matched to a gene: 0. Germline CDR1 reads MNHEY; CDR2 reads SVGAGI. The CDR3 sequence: CASSYGTGNTEAFF. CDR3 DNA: TGTGCCAGCAGTTACGGGACAGGGAACACTGAAGCTTTCTTT.

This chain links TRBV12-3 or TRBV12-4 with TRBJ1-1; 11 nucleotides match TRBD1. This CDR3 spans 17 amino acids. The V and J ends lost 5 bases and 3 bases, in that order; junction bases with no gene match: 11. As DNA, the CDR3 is TGTGCCAGCAGTCCTAGGACAGGGGGCGTAACGGACACTGAAGCTTTCTTT. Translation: CASSPRTGGVTDTEAFF.

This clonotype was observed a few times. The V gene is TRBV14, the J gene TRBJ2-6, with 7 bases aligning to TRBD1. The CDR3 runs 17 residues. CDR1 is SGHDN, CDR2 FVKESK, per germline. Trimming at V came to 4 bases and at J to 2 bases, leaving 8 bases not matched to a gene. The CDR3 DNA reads TGTGCCAGCAGCCTGACAGGGCCTCCCGCTGGGGCCAACGTCCTGACTTTC. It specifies CASSLTGPPAGANVLTF.

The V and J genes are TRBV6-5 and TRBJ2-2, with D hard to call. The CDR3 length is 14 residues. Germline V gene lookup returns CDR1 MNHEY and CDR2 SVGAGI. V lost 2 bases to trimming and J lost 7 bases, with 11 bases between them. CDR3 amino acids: CASSYGSESGELFF. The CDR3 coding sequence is TGTGCCAGCAGTTACGGCAGTGAAAGCGGGGAGCTGTTTTTT.

The CDR3 region is CASSPLLAVTDTQYF. In nucleotides, the CDR3 is TGTGCCAGCAGCCCCTTACTAGCGGTCACAGATACGCAGTATTTT. This chain joins TRBV3-1 and TRBJ2-3, with 8 positions matching TRBD2. The CDR3 extends over 15 amino acids. The germline V gene encodes CDR1 LGHDT and CDR2 YNNKEL (reference sequence). The ends lost 4 bases at V and 2 bases at J; junction bases unmatched: 5.

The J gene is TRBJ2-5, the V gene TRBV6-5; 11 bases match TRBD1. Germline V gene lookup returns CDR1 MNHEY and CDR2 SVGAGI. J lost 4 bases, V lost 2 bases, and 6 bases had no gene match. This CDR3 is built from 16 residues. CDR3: CASSYVKGQGGETQYF. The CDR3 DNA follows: TGTGCCAGCAGTTACGTAAAGGGACAGGGGGGAGAGACCCAGTACTTC.

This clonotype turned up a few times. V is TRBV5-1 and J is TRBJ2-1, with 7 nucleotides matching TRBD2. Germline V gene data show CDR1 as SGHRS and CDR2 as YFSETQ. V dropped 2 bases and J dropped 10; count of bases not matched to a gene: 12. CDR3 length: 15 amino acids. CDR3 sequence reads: CASSFVTSVGGEQFF. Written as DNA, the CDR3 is TGCGCCAGCAGCTTTGTCACTAGCGTGGGTGGCGAGCAGTTCTTC.

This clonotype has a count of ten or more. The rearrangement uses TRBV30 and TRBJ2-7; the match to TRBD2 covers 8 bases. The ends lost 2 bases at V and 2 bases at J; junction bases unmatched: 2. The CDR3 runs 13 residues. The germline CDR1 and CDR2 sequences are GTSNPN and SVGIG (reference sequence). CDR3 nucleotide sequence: TGTGCCTGGAGTACTAGCGGCACCTACGAGCAGTACTTC. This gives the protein CAWSTSGTYEQYF.

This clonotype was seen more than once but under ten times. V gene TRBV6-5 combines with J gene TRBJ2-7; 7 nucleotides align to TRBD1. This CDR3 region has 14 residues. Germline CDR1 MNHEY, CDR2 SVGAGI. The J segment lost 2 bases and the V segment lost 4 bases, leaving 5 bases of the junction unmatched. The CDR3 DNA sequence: TGTGCCAGCAGTTCCGTAGGGGGCGCCTACGAGCAGTACTTC. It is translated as CASSSVGGAYEQYF.